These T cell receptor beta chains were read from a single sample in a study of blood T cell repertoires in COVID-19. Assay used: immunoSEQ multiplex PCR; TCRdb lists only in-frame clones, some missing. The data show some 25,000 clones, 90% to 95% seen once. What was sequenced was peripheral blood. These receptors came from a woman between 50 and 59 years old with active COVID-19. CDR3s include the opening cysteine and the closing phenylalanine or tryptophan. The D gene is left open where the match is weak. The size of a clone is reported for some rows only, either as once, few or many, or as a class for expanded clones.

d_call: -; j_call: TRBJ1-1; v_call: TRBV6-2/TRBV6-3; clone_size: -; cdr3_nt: TGTGCCAGCAGTTACTCGAGCAGGGATAATACTGAAGCTTTCTTT; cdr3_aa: CASSYSSRDNTEAFF
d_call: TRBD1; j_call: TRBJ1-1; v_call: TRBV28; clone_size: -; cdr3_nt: TGTGCCAGCACCTTGGGACAGTTGAACACTGAAGCTTTCTTT; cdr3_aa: CASTLGQLNTEAFF
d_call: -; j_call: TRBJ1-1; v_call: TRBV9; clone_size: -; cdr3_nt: TGTGCCAGCAGCGTAGACGGAGACGGCACTGAAGCTTTCTTT; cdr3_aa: CASSVDGDGTEAFF
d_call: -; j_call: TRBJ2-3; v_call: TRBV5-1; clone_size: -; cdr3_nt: TGCGCCAGCAGCTTGACGGCGGGCCTCACAGATACGCAGTATTTT; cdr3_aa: CASSLTAGLTDTQYF
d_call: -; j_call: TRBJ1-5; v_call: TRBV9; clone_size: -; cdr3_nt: TGTGCCAGCAGCCCTAGCCCACGGGACAATCAGCCCCAGCATTTT; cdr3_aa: CASSPSPRDNQPQHF
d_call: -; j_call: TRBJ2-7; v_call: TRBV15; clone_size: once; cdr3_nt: TGTGCCACCAGTAATGCCTTTGGACTAACGAAACTCGAGCAGTACTTC; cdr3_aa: CATSNAFGLTKLEQYF
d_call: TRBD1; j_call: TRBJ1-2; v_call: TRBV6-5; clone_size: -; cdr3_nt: TGTGCCAGCAGTTACGGTCCGGGACAGAACTATGGCTACACCTTC; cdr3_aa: CASSYGPGQNYGYTF
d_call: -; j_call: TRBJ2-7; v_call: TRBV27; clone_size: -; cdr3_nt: TGTGCCAGCAGTGACACGTACGCCTACGAGCAGTACTTC; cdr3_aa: CASSDTYAYEQYF
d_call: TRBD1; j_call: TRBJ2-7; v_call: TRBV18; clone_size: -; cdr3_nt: TGTGCCAGCTCACCGGACAGGGCCTCCCTCGAGCAGTACTTC; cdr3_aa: CASSPDRASLEQYF
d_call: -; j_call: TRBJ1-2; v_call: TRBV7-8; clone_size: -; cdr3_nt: TGTGCCAGCAGCAAGGACAGCGCGGCCTATGGCTACACCTTC; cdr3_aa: CASSKDSAAYGYTF
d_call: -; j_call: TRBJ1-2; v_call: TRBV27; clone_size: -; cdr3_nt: TGTGCCAGCAGTTTATCGGCAGGCTATGGCTACACCTTC; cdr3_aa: CASSLSAGYGYTF
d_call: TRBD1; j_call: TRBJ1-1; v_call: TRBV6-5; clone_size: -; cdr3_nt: TGTGCCAGCAGTTACCTCGGGACAGGCCGTACCACTGAAGCTTTCTTT; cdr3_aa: CASSYLGTGRTTEAFF
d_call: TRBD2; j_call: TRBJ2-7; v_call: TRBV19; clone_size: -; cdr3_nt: TGTGCCAGTACGGACCGGGAGGGAGGCTACGAGCAGTACTTC; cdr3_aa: CASTDREGGYEQYF